These 13 T cell receptor beta chains originate from one sample sequenced in a study of beta chain features in type 1 diabetes. Study results and limitations: All four CD4+ subsets from Type 1 diabetes patients carried moderately but significantly shorter TCRB CDR3s.

The authors reverse transcribed all of the isolated RNA, so sequencing captured expressed TCRB transcripts. Clones were read by immunoSEQ multiplex PCR, and TCRdb kept only the in-frame ones, dropping some. The table has 280,000 or so clones, around 16% seen once; the top ten hold 0.015%. No antigen is known for these receptors. The sequenced material came from naive CD4+ T cells from blood. The receptors come from a man between 18 and 35 years old with type 1 diabetes.

This clone has a handful of counts. The chain employs TRBV27 and TRBJ2-7; D might be TRBD1 (5 bases). CDR3 size: 12 residues. CDR1 and CDR2 from the germline V gene are MNHEY and SMNVEV (reference sequence). The ends were cut back, 3 bases at V and 4 bases at J, with 7 bases in the middle. The CDR3, as DNA: TGTGCCAGCAGTTTGCAGGGATACGAGCAGTACTTC. Translated, it gives CASSLQGYEQYF.

The chain combines TRBV7-2 with TRBJ2-3; 9 nucleotides align to TRBD2. The CDR3 contains 16 residues. CDR1 SGHTA and CDR2 FQGNSA come from the germline V gene. Trimming removed 5 bases from V and 2 bases from J; junction bases left unmatched: 8. CDR3 DNA: TGTGCCAGCAGCGCTCGGACTAGCGCCGTCACAGATACGCAGTATTTT. Protein product: CASSARTSAVTDTQYF.

The V call is TRBV5-6, the J call TRBJ1-6, with D unclear. This CDR3 spans 14 amino acids. The germline V and J ends were trimmed by 3 bases and 5 bases, with 9 bases remaining between them. The germline V gene encodes CDR1 SGHDT and CDR2 YYEEEE. DNA for the CDR3: TGTGCCAGCAGCTCGACTAGGAATAATTCACCCCTCCACTTT. Encoded protein: CASSSTRNNSPLHF.

This clone was seen only a few times. This rearrangement joins TRBV7-9 to TRBJ2-7, with no clear D. The CDR3 totals 13 residues. Germline V gene lookup returns CDR1 SEHNR and CDR2 FQNEAQ (reference sequence). The ends were cut back, 2 bases at V and 7 bases at J, with 12 bases in the middle. The CDR3 sequence is CASSLSVTWEQYF. Written as DNA, the CDR3 is TGTGCCAGCAGCTTATCGGTCACCTGGGAGCAGTACTTC.

About this clone itself: The sample has other DNA sequences that encode this CDR3 too. The chain uses TRBV30 and TRBJ2-1; D is uncertain. The germline V and J ends were trimmed by 0 bases and 6 bases, with 6 bases remaining between them. This CDR3 region has 12 residues. Germline loops: CDR1 GTSNPN, CDR2 SVGIG (reference sequence). The CDR3, as DNA: TGTGCCTGGAGTGTCAGGTCCAATGAGCAGTTCTTC. Encoded protein: CAWSVRSNEQFF.

The rearrangement links TRBV15 to TRBJ2-3, with a possible D match to TRBD2 (7 bases). V was pared by 5 bases and J by 4 bases, with 19 bases between. The CDR3 runs to 16 residues. The germline gives CDR1 LNHNV, CDR2 YYDKDF (reference sequence). The CDR3 DNA sequence: TGTGCCACCAGCCCGCCCCCCGGGGGGCTGGCAGATACGCAGTATTTT. This sequence encodes CATSPPPGGLADTQYF.

The rearrangement links TRBV6-5 to TRBJ2-7; 7 bases are a match to TRBD1. The CDR3 covers 15 residues. CDR1 and CDR2 (germline): MNHEY, SVGAGI. V lost 0 bases and J lost 1; bases outside the gene matches: 3. CDR3 in DNA: TGTGCCAGCAGTTACTCGAGACAGGGATCCTACGAGCAGTACTTC. Translating it yields CASSYSRQGSYEQYF.

This clone turned up a few times. The chain joins TRBV7-9 to TRBJ1-1; TRBD1 agrees at 8 bases. V dropped 5 bases and J dropped 4; count of bases not matched to a gene: 12. CDR3 length: 16 amino acids. Germline V CDR1 and CDR2: SEHNR, FQNEAQ (reference sequence). Here the CDR3 DNA reads TGTGCCAGCAGCCATAGGTCGGACAGGGTGGGCACTGAAGCTTTCTTT. This encodes CASSHRSDRVGTEAFF.

The V call is TRBV10-3, the J call TRBJ2-7, with 10 nucleotides matching TRBD2. CDR1 is ENHRY, CDR2 SYGVKD, per germline. V shed 5 bases, J shed 0 bases, and the junction held 4 bases outside the gene matches. This CDR3 is built from 15 residues. The CDR3 region is CAISFLAGDSYEQYF. DNA of the CDR3: TGTGCCATCAGTTTTCTAGCGGGGGACTCCTACGAGCAGTACTTC.

In this sample, this clone turned up a few times. The chain joins TRBV9 to TRBJ1-5, with D perhaps TRBD1 (5 bases). Germline V lookup: CDR1 SGDLS, CDR2 YYNGEE. This CDR3 comprises 15 residues. V was shortened by 3 bases and J by 8 bases, with 18 bases between the two germline ends. Here the CDR3 reads CASSAESGVEEPQHF. The DNA of the CDR3 is TGTGCCAGCAGCGCCGAATCGGGGGTCGAGGAGCCCCAGCATTTT.

In this sample, this clone turned up a few times. The genes are TRBV27 and TRBJ2-7, with TRBD1 matching 9 bases. The CDR3 contains 15 residues. Germline-derived CDR1 and CDR2 are MNHEY and SMNVEV (reference sequence). The junction had 5 bases not matched to a gene; V was cut back by 5 bases and J by 0 bases. CDR3: CASSARTGDSYEQYF. The CDR3 DNA reads TGTGCCAGCAGTGCAAGGACAGGGGACTCCTACGAGCAGTACTTC.

This clone appeared a few times. The chain combines TRBV11-2 with TRBJ2-3, with D unclear. V lost 3 bases and J lost 3, with 10 bases in between. The CDR3 is 14 amino acids. Germline CDR1 and CDR2: SGHAT and FQNNGV. The CDR3 here is CASSLGRVTDTQYF. The CDR3 DNA follows: TGTGCCAGCAGCTTGGGTCGGGTTACAGATACGCAGTATTTT.

This clone was detected a few times. The gene calls are TRBV7-2 and TRBJ2-7, with 10 bases lining up with TRBD2. Germline CDR1 reads SGHTA; CDR2 reads FQGNSA. CDR3 length: 17 residues. Trimming took 4 bases from V and 5 from J; bases not matched to a gene: 14. This CDR3 reads CASSSALAGVPGNEQYF. The CDR3 nucleotides read TGTGCCAGCAGCTCTGCCCTAGCGGGAGTCCCCGGCAACGAGCAGTACTTC.